The source of this TCR beta chain is a study of control samples from healthy donors and cancer patients. Sequenced by immunoSEQ multiplex PCR; TCRdb stores in-frame clones only, minus some. Among roughly 100,000 clones listed, approximately 90% were seen once. CDR3 length: 15 residues. Trimming left V 1 base short and J 1 base short, with 9 bases between. Germline loops: CDR1 LGHDT, CDR2 YNNKEL (reference sequence). Sequenced sample: blood. This receptor was obtained from a woman between 18 and 30 years old in good health. The V call is TRBV3-1 (or the pseudogene TRBV3-2), the J call TRBJ2-3; no reliable D call. CDR3 sequence: CASSQVGAGTDTQYF. CDR3 DNA sequence: TGTGCCAGCAGCCAAGTAGGTGCGGGCACAGATACGCAGTATTTT.